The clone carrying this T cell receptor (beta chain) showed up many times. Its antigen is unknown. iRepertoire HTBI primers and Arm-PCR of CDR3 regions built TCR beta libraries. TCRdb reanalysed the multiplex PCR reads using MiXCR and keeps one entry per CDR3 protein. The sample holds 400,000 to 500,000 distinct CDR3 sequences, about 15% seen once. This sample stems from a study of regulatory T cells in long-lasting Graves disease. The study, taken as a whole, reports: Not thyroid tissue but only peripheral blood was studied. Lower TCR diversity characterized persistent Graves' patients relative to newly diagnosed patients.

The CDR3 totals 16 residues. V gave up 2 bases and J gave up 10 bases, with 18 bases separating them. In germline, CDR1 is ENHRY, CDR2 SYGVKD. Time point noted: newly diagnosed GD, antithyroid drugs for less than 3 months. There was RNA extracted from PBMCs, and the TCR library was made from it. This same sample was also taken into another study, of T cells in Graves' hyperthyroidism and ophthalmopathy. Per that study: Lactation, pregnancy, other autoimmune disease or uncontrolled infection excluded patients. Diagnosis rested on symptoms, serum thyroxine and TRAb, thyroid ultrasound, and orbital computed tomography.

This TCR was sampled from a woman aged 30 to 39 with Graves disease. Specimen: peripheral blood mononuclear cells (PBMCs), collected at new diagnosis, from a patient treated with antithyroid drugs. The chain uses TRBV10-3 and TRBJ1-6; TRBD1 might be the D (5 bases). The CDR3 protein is CAISEGAQGQSSPLHF. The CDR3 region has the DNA TGTGCCATCAGTGAGGGGGCGCAGGGTCAGAGCTCACCCCTCCACTTT.